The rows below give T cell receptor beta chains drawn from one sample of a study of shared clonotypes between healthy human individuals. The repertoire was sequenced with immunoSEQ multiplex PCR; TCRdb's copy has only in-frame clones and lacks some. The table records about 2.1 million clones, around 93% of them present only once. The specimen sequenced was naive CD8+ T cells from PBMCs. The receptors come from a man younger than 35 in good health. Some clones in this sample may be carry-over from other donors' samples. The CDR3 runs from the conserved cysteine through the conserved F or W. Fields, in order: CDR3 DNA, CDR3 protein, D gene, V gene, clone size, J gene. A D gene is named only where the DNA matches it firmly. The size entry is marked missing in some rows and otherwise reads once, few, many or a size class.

CDR3 DNA: TGTGCCAGCAGTCGTGAAGGGAAGACTAACTATGGCTACACCTTC; CDR3 protein: CASSREGKTNYGYTF; D gene: .; V gene: TRBV6-5; clone size: .; J gene: TRBJ1-2
CDR3 DNA: TGTGCCAGCAGTTTTGGCCGCCCCTACGAGCAGTACTTC; CDR3 protein: CASSFGRPYEQYF; D gene: .; V gene: TRBV28; clone size: .; J gene: TRBJ2-7
CDR3 DNA: TGCGCCAGCAGCTTGCTCCCGGGACAGTACAATGAGCAGTTCTTC; CDR3 protein: CASSLLPGQYNEQFF; D gene: TRBD1; V gene: TRBV5-1; clone size: .; J gene: TRBJ2-1
CDR3 DNA: TGTGCCATCAGAGGGACAGGGAGCGCCGGGGAGCTGTTTTTT; CDR3 protein: CAIRGTGSAGELFF; D gene: TRBD1; V gene: TRBV10-3; clone size: .; J gene: TRBJ2-2
CDR3 DNA: TGTGCCAGCAGCCTGGGACTAGCGGCTTACGAGCAGTACTTC; CDR3 protein: CASSLGLAAYEQYF; D gene: TRBD2; V gene: TRBV27; clone size: once; J gene: TRBJ2-7
CDR3 DNA: TGTGCCAGCGAGTTTGGGTCAGGGTGGGCTGAAGCTTTCTTT; CDR3 protein: CASEFGSGWAEAFF; D gene: .; V gene: TRBV28; clone size: .; J gene: TRBJ1-1
CDR3 DNA: TGTGCCAGCAGCGCCCGAGCCCCCCCCATCTACGAGCAGTACTTC; CDR3 protein: CASSARAPPIYEQYF; D gene: .; V gene: TRBV21-1; clone size: .; J gene: TRBJ2-7
CDR3 DNA: TGCGCCAGCAGCCCCCGCACAGGCCTTAGCAATCAGCCCCAGCATTTT; CDR3 protein: CASSPRTGLSNQPQHF; D gene: .; V gene: TRBV4-1; clone size: .; J gene: TRBJ1-5
CDR3 DNA: TGTGCCAGCAGCGCGCATTTCGGGGGGCGCCTCGGGGAGCTGTTTTTT; CDR3 protein: CASSAHFGGRLGELFF; D gene: .; V gene: TRBV9; clone size: .; J gene: TRBJ2-2
CDR3 DNA: TGCAGCGCCGGGACTACCCCAGAGTCGACCTACAATGGGCAGTTCTTC; CDR3 protein: CSAGTTPESTYNGQFF; D gene: TRBD2; V gene: TRBV29-1; clone size: .; J gene: TRBJ2-1
CDR3 DNA: TGCGCCAGCAGCTTGGCGACCCTAACTAGAGGAGGTGGGGATACGCAGTATTTT; CDR3 protein: CASSLATLTRGGGDTQYF; D gene: .; V gene: TRBV5-1; clone size: once; J gene: TRBJ2-3
CDR3 DNA: TGTGCCTGGAGTGTTGGGGGAAGCTATGGCTACACCTTC; CDR3 protein: CAWSVGGSYGYTF; D gene: .; V gene: TRBV30; clone size: few; J gene: TRBJ1-2
CDR3 DNA: TGCAGTGCTAGAGATGGGGTCGAGCAGTACTTC; CDR3 protein: CSARDGVEQYF; D gene: .; V gene: TRBV20-1; clone size: .; J gene: TRBJ2-7
CDR3 DNA: TGCGCCAGCAGCGCCACGACAGGGGCTGGAAACACCATATATTTT; CDR3 protein: CASSATTGAGNTIYF; D gene: TRBD1; V gene: TRBV10-2; clone size: .; J gene: TRBJ1-3
CDR3 DNA: TGTGCCAGCAGTCAGGAGGGATATCAGCCCCAGCATTTT; CDR3 protein: CASSQEGYQPQHF; D gene: .; V gene: TRBV27; clone size: .; J gene: TRBJ1-5
CDR3 DNA: TGTGCCAGTAGTATAAACGGGAACAATGAGCAGTTCTTC; CDR3 protein: CASSINGNNEQFF; D gene: .; V gene: TRBV19; clone size: .; J gene: TRBJ2-1
CDR3 DNA: TGTGCCAGCAGTGATCCCATGACAGGGGGCATCACTGAAGCTTTCTTT; CDR3 protein: CASSDPMTGGITEAFF; D gene: TRBD1; V gene: TRBV6-1; clone size: .; J gene: TRBJ1-1